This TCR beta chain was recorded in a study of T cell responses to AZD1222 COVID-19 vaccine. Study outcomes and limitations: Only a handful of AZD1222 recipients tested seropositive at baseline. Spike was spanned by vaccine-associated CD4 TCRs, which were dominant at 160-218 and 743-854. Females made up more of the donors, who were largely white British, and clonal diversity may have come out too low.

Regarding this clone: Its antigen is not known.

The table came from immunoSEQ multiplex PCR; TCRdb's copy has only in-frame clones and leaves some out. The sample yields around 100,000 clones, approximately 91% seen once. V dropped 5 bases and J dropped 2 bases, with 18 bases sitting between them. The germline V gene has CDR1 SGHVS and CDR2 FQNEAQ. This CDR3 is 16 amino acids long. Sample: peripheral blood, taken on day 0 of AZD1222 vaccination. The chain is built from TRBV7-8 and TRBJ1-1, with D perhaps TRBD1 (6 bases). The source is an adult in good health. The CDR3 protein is CASSEIRARGNTEAFF. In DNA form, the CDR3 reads TGTGCCAGCAGCGAAATCAGGGCCAGGGGTAACACTGAAGCTTTCTTT.